These 28 T cell receptor beta chains share one sample of origin, sequenced in a study of T cell responses to AZD1222 COVID-19 vaccine. Sequencing was performed with immunoSEQ multiplex PCR; in TCRdb, only in-frame clones are kept and a portion is missing. This table has around 180,000 clones, around 86% appearing once. The specimen was peripheral blood, collected on day 0 of MenACWY control vaccination. The receptors originated from an adult in good health.

The chain combines TRBV9 with TRBJ1-2, with D tentatively TRBD1 (6 bases). V shed 0 bases and J shed 0 bases, with 21 bases lying between them. There are 19 residues in the CDR3. Germline assignment: CDR1 SGDLS and CDR2 YYNGEE. CDR3 amino acids: CASSVGSAPGGASNYGYTF. The DNA of the CDR3 is TGTGCCAGCAGCGTAGGATCCGCCCCGGGGGGGGCGTCTAACTATGGCTACACCTTC.

The chain employs TRBV7-2 and TRBJ2-6; possible D gene TRBD2, 6 bases. The V end was cut by 5 bases, the J end by 2 bases, with 10 bases between. The CDR3 covers 15 residues. In germline, CDR1 is SGHTA, CDR2 FQGNSA. The CDR3: CASSPTRTGANVLTF. The CDR3 bases are TGTGCCAGCAGCCCGACTAGAACTGGGGCCAACGTCCTGACTTTC.

The rearrangement joins TRBV30 to TRBJ1-1, with a tentative D call TRBD1 (5 bases). V gave up 8 bases and J gave up 1 base, with 11 bases separating them. CDR3 size: 12 residues. Germline V gives CDR1 GTSNPN, CDR2 SVGIG (reference sequence). In DNA, the CDR3 is TGTGCCGGGACCAGCAGGAACACTGAAGCTTTCTTT. It specifies CAGTSRNTEAFF.

The J gene is TRBJ2-2, the V gene TRBV2; D unresolved. Per the germline V gene, CDR1 is SNHLY and CDR2 is FYNNEI. The CDR3 contains 10 residues. The ends were cut back, 9 bases at V and 6 bases at J, with 5 bases in the middle. CDR3 DNA sequence: TGTGCCAGTAGATCCGGGGAGCTGTTTTTT. This translates into CASRSGELFF.

V gene TRBV2 combines with J gene TRBJ2-1; 13 nucleotides line up with TRBD2. Germline V gives CDR1 SNHLY, CDR2 FYNNEI. The CDR3 consists of 18 residues. V shed 10 bases, J shed 6 bases, and the junction held 18 bases outside the gene matches. Here the CDR3 reads CATPRQTGTSGASNEQFF. CDR3 bases: TGTGCCACCCCGAGGCAAACCGGGACTAGCGGGGCCAGCAATGAGCAGTTCTTC. Full variable domain (missing parts from reference TRBV2 and TRBJ2-1): EPEVTQTPSHQVTQMGQEVILRCVPISNHLYFYWYRQILGQKVEFLVSFYNNEISEKSEIFDDQFSVERPDGSNFTLKIRSTKLEDSAMYFCATPRQTGTSGASNEQFFGPGTRLTVL.

V gene TRBV27 combines with J gene TRBJ2-7; D is unclear. Germline CDR1 and CDR2: MNHEY and SMNVEV (reference sequence). V lost 8 bases to trimming and J lost 3 bases, with 8 bases between them. The CDR3 sequence is 11 residues long. For the CDR3, the DNA is TGTGCCAGCGGGTCAGGCTACGAGCAGTACTTC. This encodes CASGSGYEQYF.

The CDR3: CASSPDGYEQYF. CDR3 coding DNA: TGTGCCAGCAGCCCGGACGGGTACGAGCAGTACTTC. The rearrangement joins TRBV7-6 to TRBJ2-7; no clear D. Germline V CDR1 and CDR2: SGHVS, FNYEAQ. Trimming took 5 bases from V and 4 from J, leaving 9 bases between them. The CDR3 consists of 12 residues.

In its sample, this clone was seen once. The chain carries TRBV28 and TRBJ2-7, with 7 positions matching TRBD2. The V gene's germline CDR1 is MDHEN and CDR2 SYDVKM. CDR3 length: 12 residues. Trimming took 5 bases from V and 9 from J; bases not matched to a gene: 7. CDR3: CASSPRPGGQYF. The DNA of the CDR3 is TGTGCCAGCAGTCCTCGACCGGGGGGGCAGTACTTC.

The chain recombines TRBV19 with TRBJ2-7; D remains unclear. CDR1 and CDR2 from the germline V gene are LNHDA and SQIVND (reference sequence). There are 14 residues in the CDR3. Trimming shortened V by 3 bases and J by 2 bases, and 11 bases separated the two germline ends. This CDR3 is CASSIGTGPYEQYF. The CDR3 DNA reads as TGTGCCAGTAGTATCGGTACGGGCCCCTACGAGCAGTACTTC. Drawing the rest from reference TRBV19 and TRBJ2-7, the complete variable domain is DGGITQSPKYLFRKEGQNVTLSCEQNLNHDAMYWYRQDPGQGLRLIYYSQIVNDFQKGDIAEGYSVSREKKESFPLTVTSAQKNPTAFYLCASSIGTGPYEQYFGPGTRLTVT.

The chain combines TRBV5-5 with TRBJ2-7, with D possibly matching TRBD2 (6 bases). Deletions cut 5 bases from V and 2 bases from J, with 14 bases between. The CDR3 is made up of 14 amino acids. Germline V lookup: CDR1 SGHKS, CDR2 YYEKEE (reference sequence). This chain's CDR3 is CASRRLGGPYEQYF. As DNA, the CDR3 is TGTGCCAGCAGGCGTCTGGGGGGACCCTACGAGCAGTACTTC. Full variable domain (missing parts from reference TRBV5-5 and TRBJ2-7): DAGVTQSPTHLIKTRGQQVTLRCSPISGHKSVSWYQQVLGQGPQFIFQYYEKEERGRGNFPDRFSARQFPNYSSELNVNALLLGDSALYLCASRRLGGPYEQYFGPGTRLTVT.

This rearrangement joins TRBV6-2 or TRBV6-3 to TRBJ1-2; D gene ambiguous. Deletions cut 6 bases from V and 0 bases from J, with 8 bases between. The CDR3 consists of 13 residues. Germline lookup yields CDR1 MNHEY and CDR2 SVGEGT. CDR3 residues: CASSNTPNYGYTF. The CDR3 nucleotides read TGTGCCAGCAGCAACACACCTAACTATGGCTACACCTTC.

The genes are TRBV27 and TRBJ2-1; TRBD2 matches at 10 bases. The trim removed 2 bases at V and 4 bases at J, leaving 8 bases unmatched. The CDR3 extends over 17 amino acids. Per germline, CDR1 MNHEY and CDR2 SMNVEV (reference sequence). CDR3 region: CASSLAPSGSVYNEQFF. CDR3 nucleotide sequence: TGTGCCAGCAGTTTAGCCCCTAGCGGGAGCGTATACAATGAGCAGTTCTTC.

The table lists this clone with a count of one. This rearrangement joins TRBV7-6 to TRBJ2-1; TRBD1 or TRBD2 may be the D gene (6 bases each). Germline CDR1 reads SGHVS; CDR2 reads FNYEAQ. The V gene lost 2 bases and the J gene lost 2 bases, with 19 bases spanning the gap. CDR3 length equals 18 residues. CDR3 DNA sequence: TGTGCCAGCAGCTTAAGGGGCGACCCGGGGGCCACCTACAATGAGCAGTTCTTC. It specifies CASSLRGDPGATYNEQFF.

Here the CDR3 DNA reads TGCAGCGTGACAGGGGGGGATGACGCGAGAGGCTACACCTTC. Translation gives CSVTGGDDARGYTF. V usage is TRBV29-1 and J usage is TRBJ1-2, with 9 bases matching TRBD1. This CDR3 has 14 residues. The J segment lost 8 bases and the V segment lost 6 bases, leaving 13 bases of the junction unmatched. In germline, CDR1 is SQVTM, CDR2 ANQGSEA.

The CDR3 DNA reads as TGTGCCAGCAGTTTACCTAACTATGGCTACACCTTC. The encoded protein is CASSLPNYGYTF. V and J are TRBV27 and TRBJ1-2; D uncertain. CDR1 is MNHEY, CDR2 SMNVEV, per germline (reference sequence). Trimming left V 2 bases short and J 0 bases short, with 1 base between. This CDR3 is built from 12 residues.

The rearrangement uses TRBV2 and TRBJ1-6; the D is unclear. The CDR3 has 19 amino acids. V gave up 0 bases and J gave up 5 bases, with 20 bases separating them. From germline, CDR1 is SNHLY and CDR2 FYNNEI. The CDR3 nucleotides read TGTGCCAGCAGTGAAGCGCTGCCATATCAACCTACCGATAATTCACCCCTCCACTTT. Its translation: CASSEALPYQPTDNSPLHF.

This clone was counted a few times. This sequence joins TRBV19 and TRBJ2-7; D ambiguous. Germline V gene sequence: CDR1 LNHDA, CDR2 SQIVND (reference sequence). The CDR3 spans 16 residues. V shed 1 base and J shed 3 bases, with 16 bases lying between them. The CDR3 region has the DNA TGTGCCAGTAGTATAGGTGGCCATTCCAGAGGCTACGAGCAGTACTTC. Translating it yields CASSIGGHSRGYEQYF. Filled out from reference TRBV19 and TRBJ2-7, the complete variable domain reads DGGITQSPKYLFRKEGQNVTLSCEQNLNHDAMYWYRQDPGQGLRLIYYSQIVNDFQKGDIAEGYSVSREKKESFPLTVTSAQKNPTAFYLCASSIGGHSRGYEQYFGPGTRLTVT.

This chain links TRBV4-3 with TRBJ2-7; 10 nucleotides line up with TRBD1. The V and J ends lost 1 base and 4 bases, in that order; junction bases with no gene match: 4. Germline lookup yields CDR1 LGHNA and CDR2 YSLEER. The CDR3 is made up of 15 amino acids. This CDR3 reads CASSQVWTGGYEQYF. For the CDR3, the DNA is TGCGCCAGCAGCCAAGTTTGGACAGGGGGATACGAGCAGTACTTC.

The CDR3 protein is CASSPGSGYGYTF. The CDR3 DNA sequence: TGTGCCAGCAGCCCGGGTTCGGGCTATGGCTACACCTTC. The chain carries TRBV6-5 and TRBJ1-2; D unresolved. The CDR3 is made up of 13 amino acids. From germline, CDR1 is MNHEY and CDR2 SVGAGI. Trimming removed 6 bases from V and 4 bases from J, with 12 bases in between.

The chain links TRBV28 to TRBJ1-5; 10 bases are shared with TRBD1. This CDR3 region has 17 residues. V shed 4 bases and J 0 bases; nucleotides not matched to a gene: 6. The germline V gene has CDR1 MDHEN and CDR2 SYDVKM. The CDR3 sequence is CASSSGQGINSNQPQHF. The CDR3 region has the DNA TGTGCCAGCAGTTCGGGACAGGGGATCAATAGCAATCAGCCCCAGCATTTT. Using reference TRBV28 and TRBJ1-5 for the parts outside the CDR3, the full variable domain is DVKVTQSSRYLVKRTGEKVFLECVQDMDHENMFWYRQDPGLGLRLIYFSYDVKMKEKGDIPEGYSVSREKKERFSLILESASTNQTSMYLCASSSGQGINSNQPQHFGDGTRLSIL.

The genes are TRBV9 and TRBJ1-4; 7 bases agree with TRBD1. J lost 7 bases, V lost 0 bases, and 3 bases had no gene match. Germline V gives CDR1 SGDLS, CDR2 YYNGEE. The CDR3 sequence is 14 residues long. Written as DNA, the CDR3 is TGTGCCAGCAGCGTAGGAGGGGGCGTTGAAAAACTGTTTTTT. Protein product: CASSVGGGVEKLFF.

The chain links TRBV6-1 to TRBJ1-1, with unresolved D. V was clipped by 1 base and J by 0 bases, with 12 bases between them. CDR3 length: 16 amino acids. The germline CDR1 and CDR2 sequences are MNHNS and SASEGT. The CDR3 DNA reads as TGTGCCAGCAGTGAAGGGGAGGCCCCACTGAACACTGAAGCTTTCTTT. Protein product: CASSEGEAPLNTEAFF.

A few counts support this clone. The V gene is TRBV18, the J gene TRBJ1-1, with D possibly matching TRBD1 (6 bases). The CDR3 runs to 14 residues. Germline V gives CDR1 KGHSH, CDR2 LQKENI. Trimming pared 6 bases from V and 2 bases from J, leaving 13 bases between. The CDR3 coding sequence is TGTGCCAGCTCTAGAGGCAGGGGAAACACTGAAGCTTTCTTT. Translation: CASSRGRGNTEAFF.

The chain recombines TRBV5-1 with TRBJ2-7, with 8 positions matching TRBD2. Germline trimming cut 4 bases from V and 0 bases from J; bases unmatched to any gene: 12. CDR1 is SGHRS, CDR2 YFSETQ, per germline. There are 17 residues in the CDR3. The CDR3 DNA reads TGCGCCAGCAGCCCCCAAGCTAGCGGGCGCTTCTCCTACGAGCAGTACTTC. The encoded protein is CASSPQASGRFSYEQYF. Combining the CDR3 with reference TRBV5-1 and TRBJ2-7 gives the whole variable domain KAGVTQTPRYLIKTRGQQVTLSCSPISGHRSVSWYQQTPGQGLQFLFEYFSETQRNKGNFPGRFSGRQFSNSRSEMNVSTLELGDSALYLCASSPQASGRFSYEQYFGPGTRLTVT.

V usage is TRBV10-3 and J usage is TRBJ1-5, with D unresolved. V was pared by 10 bases and J by 2 bases, with 15 bases between. This CDR3 region has 14 residues. Per the germline V gene, CDR1 is ENHRY and CDR2 is SYGVKD. For the CDR3, the DNA is TGTGCCACCAGACCAGAAGGAGGCAATCAGCCCCAGCATTTT. Protein product: CATRPEGGNQPQHF.

This chain uses TRBV6-2 or TRBV6-3 with TRBJ1-2, with D possibly TRBD1 on 5 matching bases. Trimming pared 6 bases from V and 3 bases from J, leaving 20 bases between. Germline lookup yields CDR1 MNHEY and CDR2 SVGEGT. This CDR3 has 16 amino acids. This chain's CDR3 is CASSSINRPLDYGYTF. CDR3 coding DNA: TGTGCCAGCAGCTCTATAAACAGGCCCCTCGACTATGGCTACACCTTC.

The rearrangement links TRBV2 to TRBJ1-1; D is unresolved. V was trimmed by 6 bases and J by 4 bases, leaving 12 bases between them. CDR3 length: 13 residues. Germline loops: CDR1 SNHLY, CDR2 FYNNEI. The CDR3 nucleotides are TGTGCCAGCAGGGGGAGGTTGGTCACTGAAGCTTTCTTT. Amino acid sequence: CASRGRLVTEAFF.

In its sample, this clone was seen once. The chain recombines TRBV4-1 with TRBJ2-7; D is undetermined. CDR1 is MGHRA, CDR2 YSYEKL, per germline. V was shortened by 0 bases and J by 2 bases, with 5 bases between the two germline ends. CDR3 length: 13 amino acids. The CDR3, as DNA: TGCGCCAGCAGCCAAGAGCCCACCTACGAGCAGTACTTC. It encodes CASSQEPTYEQYF.